This T cell receptor (beta chain) was found in a study of T cells in Graves' hyperthyroidism and ophthalmopathy. Thyroid ultrasound and orbital computed tomography, with clinical symptoms and serum thyroxine and TRAb, informed diagnoses. PBMCs were sourced from more than 9 ml fresh peripheral blood. Amplification targeted TCR beta CDR3 regions from RNA transcripts. The study used the HTBI primer set for a first-round RT-PCR of the TCR CDR3. In TCRdb, the multiplex PCR reads were re-called with MiXCR into one record per CDR3 protein. The table includes about 400,000 distinct CDR3 sequences, about 14% detected once. In regard to this clonotype: What it recognizes is unknown.

This CDR3 spans 14 amino acids. CDR1 and CDR2 (germline): SEHNR, FQNEAQ (reference sequence). V lost 5 bases and J 1 base, leaving 11 bases between the germline ends. Study-level results: Before onset, by a median of around 6.4 months, the model predicted ophthalmopathy.

This TCR came from a man aged 45 to 65 with Graves' ophthalmopathy. Sequenced input: blood. The gene calls are TRBV7-9 and TRBJ2-5; D unclear. CDR3 nucleotide sequence: TGTGCCAGCAGCACCCCGTCCGGCCAAGAGACCCAGTACTTC. It specifies CASSTPSGQETQYF.